These 2 T cell receptor beta chains were all obtained from the same sample, sequenced in a study of blood T cell repertoires in COVID-19. The repertoire was sequenced with immunoSEQ multiplex PCR; TCRdb's copy has only in-frame clones and lacks some. Of fewer than 450,000 clones listed, over 75% were seen once; the top ten hold roughly 2%. The specimen was PBMCs or T cells enriched from blood (not recorded which). The receptors here all came from a woman aged 40-49 years with acute COVID-19.

The chain employs TRBV27 and TRBJ1-4, with D maybe TRBD1 (5 bases). V was cut by 6 bases and J by 7 bases, with 12 bases left in between. The germline gives CDR1 MNHEY, CDR2 SMNVEV (reference sequence). The CDR3 loop spans 13 amino acids. The CDR3 sequence is CASSTAGIEKLFF. The CDR3 DNA reads TGTGCCAGCAGCACAGCAGGGATTGAAAAACTGTTTTTT.

The V call is TRBV30, the J call TRBJ1-6, with TRBD1 as a possible D gene (5 bases). CDR3 length: 16 amino acids. Looked up from germline, CDR1 is GTSNPN and CDR2 is SVGIG (reference sequence). Trimming took off 0 bases at V and 6 bases at J, with 15 bases between the two ends. For the CDR3, the DNA is TGTGCCTGGAGTGTAAACGGGGGTTATGGTAATTCACCCCTCCACTTT. Protein product: CAWSVNGGYGNSPLHF.